One sample yielded the 10 T cell receptor beta chains listed below, sequenced in a study of shared clonotypes between healthy human individuals. Produced via immunoSEQ multiplex PCR; TCRdb's table is partial and in-frame only. The profile covers approximately 500,000 clones, with about 95% appearing a single time and roughly 0.06% taken by the ten largest. Sequenced input: naive CD4+ T cells sorted from blood. Noted subset: CD45RA+ positively selected. The receptors here all came from a woman aged 25 to 39 in good health.

J is TRBJ2-1 and V is TRBV19; D is perhaps TRBD1 (5 bases). The CDR3 consists of 15 residues. Germline CDR1 and CDR2: LNHDA and SQIVND (reference sequence). The V gene lost 7 bases and the J gene lost 0 bases, with 13 bases spanning the gap. The CDR3 loop is CASKRTSFSYNEQFF. In DNA form, the CDR3 reads TGTGCCAGTAAAAGGACATCTTTCTCCTACAATGAGCAGTTCTTC.

The chain couples TRBV6-5 to TRBJ1-1; no reliable D call. This CDR3 comprises 14 residues. Germline loops: CDR1 MNHEY, CDR2 SVGAGI. V lost 4 bases and J 1 base, leaving 10 bases between the germline ends. The CDR3 loop reads CASSFSTGNTEAFF. The CDR3 bases are TGTGCCAGCAGTTTTTCCACGGGGAACACTGAAGCTTTCTTT.

Worth noting for this clone: At one boundary the junction diverges from the germline segment, which might be a read error. The CDR3 loop is CSSSEGQGGTYGYTF. CDR3 bases: TGTTCCAGCAGCGAGGGACAGGGGGGAACCTATGGCTACACCTTC. The rearrangement uses TRBV2 and TRBJ1-2, with 11 bases identical to TRBD1. CDR3 size: 15 residues. Germline V gene lookup returns CDR1 SNHLY and CDR2 FYNNEI.

The rearrangement links TRBV18 to TRBJ1-1; 9 nucleotides agree with TRBD1. Germline lookup yields CDR1 KGHSH and CDR2 LQKENI. The junction had 7 bases not matched to a gene; V was cut back by 6 bases and J by 5 bases. This CDR3 is built from 14 residues. The CDR3 is CASSLGQGWTEAFF. In DNA form, the CDR3 reads TGTGCCAGCTCCCTCGGACAGGGGTGGACTGAAGCTTTCTTT.

CDR3 nucleotides: TGTGCCAGCAGTTATTCCAGGGGTAATGGCTACACCTTC. Its protein product is CASSYSRGNGYTF. The J gene is TRBJ1-2, the V gene TRBV6-5; D is perhaps TRBD1 (6 bases). V was shortened by 3 bases and J by 6 bases, with 11 bases between the two germline ends. The germline V gene has CDR1 MNHEY and CDR2 SVGAGI. This CDR3 has 13 residues.

The chain links TRBV28 to TRBJ1-5; D is possibly TRBD1 (5 bases). CDR1 is MDHEN, CDR2 SYDVKM, per germline. Deletions cut 5 bases from V and 4 bases from J, with 15 bases between. The CDR3 extends over 15 amino acids. The CDR3 coding sequence is TGTGCCAGCAGTCAGGGCGGGGCATGGAATCAGCCCCAGCATTTT. Amino acid sequence: CASSQGGAWNQPQHF.

The chain recombines TRBV7-9 with TRBJ1-1; no clear D. The CDR3 is 16 amino acids. In germline, CDR1 is SEHNR, CDR2 FQNEAQ (reference sequence). Trimming took off 5 bases at V and 1 base at J, with 17 bases between the two ends. DNA for the CDR3: TGTGCCAGCAGCCGAGCCCTGTCGCAGGAGAACACTGAAGCTTTCTTT. Its protein is CASSRALSQENTEAFF. Together with reference TRBV7-9 and TRBJ1-1, the CDR3 gives the full variable domain: DTGVSQNPRHKITKRGQNVTFRCDPISEHNRLYWYRQTLGQGPEFLTYFQNEAQLEKSRLLSDRFSAERPKGSFSTLEIQRTEQGDSAMYLCASSRALSQENTEAFFGQGTRLTVV.

The chain has TRBV28 and TRBJ2-7; 10 bases map to TRBD1. With 3 bases clipped from V and 4 bases from J, the junction kept 6 bases outside the gene matches. Germline V lookup: CDR1 MDHEN, CDR2 SYDVKM. This CDR3 is built from 15 residues. The CDR3 nucleotides are TGTGCCAGCAGTTTCCTGGGACAGGGGACTTACGAGCAGTACTTC. Translating it yields CASSFLGQGTYEQYF.

V is TRBV7-8 and J is TRBJ2-7; D uncertain. Germline CDR1 and CDR2: SGHVS and FQNEAQ. The CDR3 totals 11 residues. The V end lost 3 bases, the J end lost 4 bases, and 4 bases lay between the germline ends. The CDR3 sequence: CASSFSYEQYF. The CDR3, as DNA: TGTGCCAGCAGCTTTTCATACGAGCAGTACTTC.

The chain employs TRBV7-2 and TRBJ2-5; D unclear. Germline-derived CDR1 and CDR2 are SGHTA and FQGNSA. The CDR3 consists of 13 residues. V was shortened by 1 base and J by 4 bases, with 7 bases between the two germline ends. CDR3 residues: CASSLVDGETQYF. The CDR3 DNA is TGTGCCAGCAGCTTAGTGGATGGAGAGACCCAGTACTTC. The full variable domain, its missing parts supplied by reference TRBV7-2 and TRBJ2-5, is GAGVSQSPSNKVTEKGKDVELRCDPISGHTALYWYRQSLGQGLEFLIYFQGNSAPDKSGLPSDRFSAERTGGSVSTLTIQRTQQEDSAVYLCASSLVDGETQYFGPGTRLLVL.